Listed here is a single T cell receptor beta chain. These data are taken from a study of memory CD4+ T cells and cytomegalovirus serostatus. Sequenced by immunoSEQ multiplex PCR; TCRdb stores in-frame clones only, minus some. This table holds around 88,000 clones, about 80% found once. The CDR3 length is 13 residues. J was trimmed by 4 bases and V by 4 bases; bases with no gene match: 1. Germline assignment: CDR1 MNHEY and CDR2 SVGAGI. The sort gate was single viable CD3+CD4+CD8-CD45RO+ cells for memory CD4+ T cells. Total CD4+ T cells were enriched by CD4 positive selection. Sequencing was done on a sample of memory CD4+ T cells from blood. The rearrangement links TRBV6-5 to TRBJ1-5; TRBD1 matches 7 bases. The sequence was obtained from an adult in good health and CMV-seropositive. CDR3 amino acids: CASSLGQNQPQHF. The CDR3 DNA sequence: TGTGCCAGCAGTTTGGGACAGAATCAGCCCCAGCATTTT.